This T cell receptor beta chain appears in the sequencing data of a study of blood T cell repertoires in COVID-19. Study summary: COVID-19 samples, acute and convalescent, were from the United States, Italy and Spain. T cells, B-cell-depleted T cells, or PBMCs supplied cDNA or gDNA.

Per germline, CDR1 SGHTS and CDR2 YDEGEE. The V end lost 4 bases, the J end lost 0 bases, and 10 bases lay between the germline ends. The length of the CDR3 is 15 residues. In the study's own analysis: Reference gene primer amplification gave nucleated cell count estimates. Sequencing was performed with immunoSEQ multiplex PCR; in TCRdb, only in-frame clones are kept and a portion is missing. V and J calls and clone size are as listed in that table; D and trimming were resolved from the DNA. The sample records 95,000 to 110,000 clones, 65% to 80% being singletons. The clonotype comes from a man in his 70s with acute or convalescent COVID-19. The chain employs TRBV5-8 and TRBJ1-4; a weak D match, TRBD1 (5 bases). The source material was peripheral blood. As DNA, the CDR3 is TGTGCCAGCAGCCCCCCGGGGGCAACTAATGAAAAACTGTTTTTT. It codes for CASSPPGATNEKLFF. The variable domain in full, with the rest retrieved from reference TRBV5-8 and TRBJ1-4, is EAGVTQSPTHLIKTRGQQATLRCSPISGHTSVYWYQQALGLGLQFLLWYDEGEERNRGNFPPRFSGRQFPNYSSELNVNALELEDSALYLCASSPPGATNEKLFFGSGTQLSVL.